Shown below are 19 T cell receptor beta chains from a single sample sequenced in a study of blood T cell repertoires in COVID-19. The assay was immunoSEQ multiplex PCR, and TCRdb's table has in-frame clones only and misses some. This sample carries more than 200,000 clones, 80% to 90% of them seen once, and the ten largest clones take about 1.7%. Sample: PBMCs or T cells enriched from blood (not recorded which). All receptors derive from a man aged 40-49 years who had recovered from COVID-19.

The rearrangement joins TRBV5-1 to TRBJ2-1; 9 bases match TRBD2. The CDR3 loop spans 15 amino acids. CDR1 is SGHRS, CDR2 YFSETQ, per germline. J was trimmed by 11 bases and V by 0 bases; bases with no gene match: 9. For the CDR3, the DNA is TGCGCCAGCAGCTTGGAAACAGCGGGGGGATCTAAGCAGTTCTTC. This gives the protein CASSLETAGGSKQFF.

The CDR3 nucleotides are TGTGCCAGCACTACTACAGGGGACTATGGCTACACCTTC. It specifies CASTTTGDYGYTF. The rearrangement uses TRBV6-5 and TRBJ1-2, with 7 bases fitting TRBD1. The CDR3 spans 13 residues. V lost 7 bases, J lost 3 bases, and 5 bases stayed unmatched. Germline CDR1 reads MNHEY; CDR2 reads SVGAGI.

The rearrangement uses TRBV19 and TRBJ1-1; 7 bases are shared with TRBD1. The CDR3 is 15 residues long. Looked up from germline, CDR1 is LNHDA and CDR2 is SQIVND (reference sequence). V was pared by 5 bases and J by 1 base, with 7 bases of the junction left unmatched. The CDR3 DNA reads as TGTGCCAGTAGTCAACAGGGGCCTTCGAACACTGAAGCTTTCTTT. Protein product: CASSQQGPSNTEAFF.

The V and J genes are TRBV2 and TRBJ2-3; D not certain. Trimming removed 3 bases from V and 0 bases from J, with 16 bases in between. The CDR3 is made up of 17 amino acids. Germline V gene lookup returns CDR1 SNHLY and CDR2 FYNNEI. CDR3 sequence reads: CASSDLRGAPSTDTQYF. As DNA, the CDR3 is TGTGCCAGCAGTGACCTCCGAGGCGCGCCTAGCACAGATACGCAGTATTTT. Complete variable domain (other parts from reference TRBV2 and TRBJ2-3): EPEVTQTPSHQVTQMGQEVILRCVPISNHLYFYWYRQILGQKVEFLVSFYNNEISEKSEIFDDQFSVERPDGSNFTLKIRSTKLEDSAMYFCASSDLRGAPSTDTQYFGPGTRLTVL.

The sample holds a few counts of this clone. This sequence joins TRBV6-4 and TRBJ1-1; 7 bases agree with TRBD1. The germline V gene encodes CDR1 MRHNA and CDR2 SNTAGT. The CDR3 length is 14 residues. V lost 3 bases, J lost 1 base, and 2 bases stayed unmatched. The CDR3 sequence is CASSEGGENTEAFF. As DNA, the CDR3 is TGTGCCAGCAGTGAAGGGGGCGAGAACACTGAAGCTTTCTTT.

With regard to this clone: Other DNA sequences within the sample encode an identical CDR3. The rearrangement uses TRBV4-2 and TRBJ2-2; D gene ambiguous. CDR3 size: 13 residues. The germline CDR1 and CDR2 sequences are LGHNA and YNFKEQ. V lost 0 bases, J lost 5 bases, and 4 bases lay in between. This chain's CDR3 is CASSQDSTGELFF. DNA for the CDR3: TGTGCCAGCAGCCAAGATTCTACCGGGGAGCTGTTTTTT.

The rearrangement links TRBV11-2 to TRBJ2-4, with 7 nucleotides matching TRBD1. Looked up from germline, CDR1 is SGHAT and CDR2 is FQNNGV. V dropped 4 bases and J dropped 3; count of bases not matched to a gene: 12. The CDR3 is made up of 17 amino acids. CDR3 sequence (DNA): TGTGCCAGCAGCTCCCTAAAGCCAGGGGGAGTCAAAAACATTCAGTACTTC. This translates into CASSSLKPGGVKNIQYF.

CDR3 sequence (DNA): TGTGCCAGCAGCGTAATCCCGGGACAAGGGAATAATGAGCAGTTCTTC. This codes for CASSVIPGQGNNEQFF. The rearrangement uses TRBV9 and TRBJ2-1, with a weak D call TRBD1 (6 bases). Per germline, CDR1 SGDLS and CDR2 YYNGEE. The CDR3 loop spans 16 amino acids. V was shortened by 1 base and J by 7 bases, with 18 bases between the two germline ends.

V is TRBV2 and J is TRBJ1-6, with D possibly matching TRBD1 (6 bases). Germline loops: CDR1 SNHLY, CDR2 FYNNEI. This CDR3 has 13 residues. V lost 6 bases to trimming and J lost 10 bases, with 13 bases between them. CDR3 in DNA: TGTGCCAGCAGGCCCCAGGGGTTGTCACCCCTCCACTTT. Amino acids: CASRPQGLSPLHF. The whole variable domain, filled in from reference TRBV2 and TRBJ1-6, reads EPEVTQTPSHQVTQMGQEVILRCVPISNHLYFYWYRQILGQKVEFLVSFYNNEISEKSEIFDDQFSVERPDGSNFTLKIRSTKLEDSAMYFCASRPQGLSPLHFGNGTRLTVT.

The rearrangement uses TRBV11-1 and TRBJ1-2; D is unclear. V was trimmed by 2 bases and J by 4 bases, leaving 11 bases between them. Germline CDR1 and CDR2: SGHAT and FQDESV (reference sequence). The CDR3 runs 14 residues. CDR3 DNA sequence: TGTGCCAGCAGCTTACCGGGAGAAAGCTATGGCTACACCTTC. Translation: CASSLPGESYGYTF. The full variable domain, with the rest looked up from reference TRBV11-1 and TRBJ1-2, is EAEVAQSPRYKITEKSQAVAFWCDPISGHATLYWYRQILGQGPELLVQFQDESVVDDSQLPKDRFSAERLKGVDSTLKIQPAELGDSAMYLCASSLPGESYGYTFGSGTRLTVV.

The chain uses TRBV6-2 or TRBV6-3 and TRBJ1-5; D is unclear. V dropped 2 bases and J dropped 4 bases, with 6 bases sitting between them. This CDR3 is built from 13 residues. CDR1 is MNHEY, CDR2 SVGEGT, per germline. The CDR3 DNA follows: TGTGCCAGCAGTTACATAGTTAATCAGCCCCAGCATTTT. Protein: CASSYIVNQPQHF.

V gene TRBV21-1 combines with J gene TRBJ2-1; TRBD2 is the table's D call and was not checked against the DNA. TRBV21-1 is assigned pseudogene status. The CDR3 extends over 17 amino acids. CDR3: CASSKPQLAGTDNEQFF. The CDR3 DNA sequence: TGTGCCAGCAGCAAGCCCCAACTAGCGGGGACAGACAATGAGCAGTTCTTC.

The chain employs TRBV29-1 and TRBJ2-3; perhaps TRBD1 as D (6 bases). The germline V and J ends were trimmed by 0 bases and 4 bases, with 11 bases remaining between them. The V gene's germline CDR1 is SQVTM and CDR2 ANQGSEA. The CDR3 spans 14 residues. The DNA of the CDR3 is TGCAGCGTTGAAGAAAACAGGGTCCCAGATACGCAGTATTTT. It encodes CSVEENRVPDTQYF.

About this clone itself: The junction departs from the called germline gene at one end, perhaps through a read error. J is TRBJ1-1 and V is TRBV20-1; D ambiguous. The CDR3 extends over 11 amino acids. The germline CDR1 and CDR2 sequences are DFQATT and SNEGSKA (reference sequence). DNA for the CDR3: TGCAGTGCTAGAGAACCCACTGGAGCTTTCTTT. Its translation: CSAREPTGAFF.

This chain uses TRBV5-4 with TRBJ2-1, with D maybe TRBD2 (6 bases). CDR1 is SGHNT and CDR2 is YYREEE in the germline V gene (reference sequence). This CDR3 spans 16 amino acids. V lost 4 bases and J 8 bases, leaving 22 bases between the germline ends. CDR3 bases: TGTGCCAGCAGCCCCGGGACTTTGGCCCTAATCTATGAGCAGTTCTTC. Translating gives CASSPGTLALIYEQFF.

The genes are TRBV30 and TRBJ1-2; D is possibly TRBD1 (5 bases). The CDR3 extends over 14 amino acids. Germline CDR1 reads GTSNPN; CDR2 reads SVGIG (reference sequence). Between the trimmed V and J ends, which lost 2 bases and 4 bases, there was a span of 14 bases. Here the CDR3 reads CAWSRAGGGYGYTF. The CDR3 bases are TGTGCCTGGAGTCGAGCGGGGGGGGGCTATGGCTACACCTTC.

The chain recombines TRBV3-1 (or the pseudogene TRBV3-2) with TRBJ2-1; a possible D gene is TRBD2 (7 bases). Per the germline V gene, CDR1 is LGHDT and CDR2 is YNNKEL (reference sequence). This CDR3 is built from 14 residues. The V end lost 4 bases, the J end lost 8 bases, and 15 bases lay between the germline ends. CDR3 residues: CASSRRGAWDEQFF. The CDR3 DNA is TGTGCCAGCAGCCGTCGGGGGGCGTGGGATGAGCAGTTCTTC.

This clone has a handful of counts. The CDR3 spells CASSQAPGNEQFF. DNA for the CDR3: TGTGCCAGCAGCCAAGCCCCAGGGAATGAGCAGTTCTTC. The rearrangement joins TRBV14 to TRBJ2-1, with TRBD1 as a possible D gene (5 bases). Looked up from germline, CDR1 is SGHDN and CDR2 is FVKESK. Trimming cost V 1 base and J 7 bases, with 8 bases left between them. The CDR3 is 13 residues long.

The chain couples TRBV10-3 to TRBJ2-7, with D unresolved. V was trimmed by 2 bases and J by 5 bases, leaving 4 bases between them. CDR1 is ENHRY, CDR2 SYGVKD, per germline. There are 11 residues in the CDR3. The CDR3 nucleotides are TGTGCCATCAGTGAGCGCGACGAGCAGTACTTC. Residues: CAISERDEQYF.